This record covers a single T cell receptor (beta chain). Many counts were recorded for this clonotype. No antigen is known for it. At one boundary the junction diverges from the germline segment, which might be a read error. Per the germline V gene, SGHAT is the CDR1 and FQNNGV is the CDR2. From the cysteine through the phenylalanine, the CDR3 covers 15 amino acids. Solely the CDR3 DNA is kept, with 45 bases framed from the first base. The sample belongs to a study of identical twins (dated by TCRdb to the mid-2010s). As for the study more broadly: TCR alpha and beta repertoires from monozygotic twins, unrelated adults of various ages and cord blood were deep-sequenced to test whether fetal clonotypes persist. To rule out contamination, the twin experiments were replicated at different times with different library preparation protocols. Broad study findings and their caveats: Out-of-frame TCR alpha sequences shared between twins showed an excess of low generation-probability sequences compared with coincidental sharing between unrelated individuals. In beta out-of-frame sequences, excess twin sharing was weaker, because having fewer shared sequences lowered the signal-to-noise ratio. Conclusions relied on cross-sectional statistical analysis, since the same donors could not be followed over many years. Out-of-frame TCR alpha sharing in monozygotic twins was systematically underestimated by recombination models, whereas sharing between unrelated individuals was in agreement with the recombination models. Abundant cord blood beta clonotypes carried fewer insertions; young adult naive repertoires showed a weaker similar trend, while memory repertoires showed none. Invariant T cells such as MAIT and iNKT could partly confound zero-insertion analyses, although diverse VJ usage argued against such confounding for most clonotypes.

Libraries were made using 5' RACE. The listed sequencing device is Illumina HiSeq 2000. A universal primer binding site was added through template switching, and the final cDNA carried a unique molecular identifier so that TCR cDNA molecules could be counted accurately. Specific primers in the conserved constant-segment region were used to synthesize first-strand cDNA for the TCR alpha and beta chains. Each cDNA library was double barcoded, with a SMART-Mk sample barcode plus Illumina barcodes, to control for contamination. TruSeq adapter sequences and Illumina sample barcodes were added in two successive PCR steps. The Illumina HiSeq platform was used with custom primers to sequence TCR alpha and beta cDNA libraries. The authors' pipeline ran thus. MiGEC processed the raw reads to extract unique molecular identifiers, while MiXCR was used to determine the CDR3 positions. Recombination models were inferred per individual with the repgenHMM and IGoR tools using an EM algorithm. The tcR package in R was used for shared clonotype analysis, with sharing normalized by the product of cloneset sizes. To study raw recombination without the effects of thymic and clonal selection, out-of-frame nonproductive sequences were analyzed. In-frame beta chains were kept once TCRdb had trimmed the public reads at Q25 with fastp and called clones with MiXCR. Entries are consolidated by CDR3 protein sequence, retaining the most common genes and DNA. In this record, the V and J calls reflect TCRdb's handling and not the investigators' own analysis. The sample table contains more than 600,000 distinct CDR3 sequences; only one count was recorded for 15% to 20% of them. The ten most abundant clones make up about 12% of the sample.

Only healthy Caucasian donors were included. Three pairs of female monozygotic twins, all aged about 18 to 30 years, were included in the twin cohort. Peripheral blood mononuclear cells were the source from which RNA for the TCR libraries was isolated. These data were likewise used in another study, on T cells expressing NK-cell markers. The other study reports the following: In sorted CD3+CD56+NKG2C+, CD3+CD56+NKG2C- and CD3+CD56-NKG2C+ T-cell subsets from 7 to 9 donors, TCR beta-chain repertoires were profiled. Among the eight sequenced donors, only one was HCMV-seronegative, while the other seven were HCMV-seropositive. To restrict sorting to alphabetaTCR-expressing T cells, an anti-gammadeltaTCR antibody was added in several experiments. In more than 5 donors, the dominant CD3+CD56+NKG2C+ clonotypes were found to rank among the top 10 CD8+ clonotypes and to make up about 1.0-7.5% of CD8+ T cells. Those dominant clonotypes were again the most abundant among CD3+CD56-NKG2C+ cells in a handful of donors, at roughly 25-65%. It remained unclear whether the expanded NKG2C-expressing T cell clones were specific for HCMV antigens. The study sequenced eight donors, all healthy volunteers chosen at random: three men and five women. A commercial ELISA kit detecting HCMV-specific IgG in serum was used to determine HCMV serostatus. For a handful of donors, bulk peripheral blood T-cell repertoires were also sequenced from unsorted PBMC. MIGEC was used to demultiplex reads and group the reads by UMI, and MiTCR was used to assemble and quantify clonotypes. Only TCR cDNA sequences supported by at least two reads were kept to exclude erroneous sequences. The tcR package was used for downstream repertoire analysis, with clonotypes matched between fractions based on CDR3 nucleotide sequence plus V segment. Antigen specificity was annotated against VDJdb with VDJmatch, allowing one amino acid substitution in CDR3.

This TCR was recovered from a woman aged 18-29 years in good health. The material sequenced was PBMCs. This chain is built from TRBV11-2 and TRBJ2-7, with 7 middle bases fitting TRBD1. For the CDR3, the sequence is CASSLGPGQYYEQYF. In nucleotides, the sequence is TGTGCCAGCAGTTTAGGACCGGGACAGTACTACGAGCAGTACTTC.